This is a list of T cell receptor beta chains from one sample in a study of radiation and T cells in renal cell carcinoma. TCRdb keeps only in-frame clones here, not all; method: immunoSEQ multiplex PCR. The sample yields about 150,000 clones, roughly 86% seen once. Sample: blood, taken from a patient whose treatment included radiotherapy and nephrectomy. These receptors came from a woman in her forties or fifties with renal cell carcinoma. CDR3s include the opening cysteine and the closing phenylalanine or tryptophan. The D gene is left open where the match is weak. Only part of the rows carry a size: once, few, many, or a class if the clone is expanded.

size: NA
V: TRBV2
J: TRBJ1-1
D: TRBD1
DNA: TGTGCCAGCAGCCCGCTGAGTGGACAGGGTAGAATCGTCGGCACTGAAGCTTTCTTT
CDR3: CASSPLSGQGRIVGTEAFF

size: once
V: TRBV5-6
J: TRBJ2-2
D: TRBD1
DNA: TGTGCCAGCAGCTTGGGCCAGGGGGTTACCGGGGAGCTGTTTTTT
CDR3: CASSLGQGVTGELFF

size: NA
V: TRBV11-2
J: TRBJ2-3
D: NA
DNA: TGTGCCAGCAGCTTAGGGACCGGACAGGAGGGGACAGATACGCAGTATTTT
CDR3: CASSLGTGQEGTDTQYF

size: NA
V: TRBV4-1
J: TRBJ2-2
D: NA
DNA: TGCGCCAGCAGCCCACACAGGGTTGGGACCGGGGAGCTGTTTTTT
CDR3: CASSPHRVGTGELFF

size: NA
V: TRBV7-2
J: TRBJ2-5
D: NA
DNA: TGTGCCAGCAGCTTAGCGGTAGCCAACGGTAGAAAAACCCAGTACTTC
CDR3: CASSLAVANGRKTQYF

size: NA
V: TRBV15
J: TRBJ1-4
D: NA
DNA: TGTGCCACCAGCCACAGTCTCTCTAATGAAAAACTGTTTTTT
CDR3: CATSHSLSNEKLFF

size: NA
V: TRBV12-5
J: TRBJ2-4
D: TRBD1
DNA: TGTGCTAGTGGGCCCGGGGCCGGGACAGGGCGCAAAAACATTCAGTACTTC
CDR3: CASGPGAGTGRKNIQYF

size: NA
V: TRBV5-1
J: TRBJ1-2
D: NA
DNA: TGCGCCAGCAGCCCAGGGGACGGCTATGGCTACACCTTC
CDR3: CASSPGDGYGYTF

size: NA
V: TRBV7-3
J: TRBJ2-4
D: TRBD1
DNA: TGTGCCAGCAGCCCTGGGACAGGGGCGGACATTCAGTACTTC
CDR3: CASSPGTGADIQYF

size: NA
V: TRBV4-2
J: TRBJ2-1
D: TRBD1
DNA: TGTGCCAGCAGCCAAGACGCCGGGACAGGGGGAAAGGATGAGCAGTTCTTC
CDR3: CASSQDAGTGGKDEQFF

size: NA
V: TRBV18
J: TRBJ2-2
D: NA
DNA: TGTGCCAGCTCACCAGATAGGAAGGGCACCGGGGAGCTGTTTTTT
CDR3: CASSPDRKGTGELFF

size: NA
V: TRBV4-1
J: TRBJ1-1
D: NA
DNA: TGCGCCAGCAGCCAGACTCCCAGGGGCCCCGCCAAAGCTTTCTTT
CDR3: CASSQTPRGPAKAFF

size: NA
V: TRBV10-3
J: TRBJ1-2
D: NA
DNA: TGTGCCATCAGTGAAAGGGACACACCTAACTATGGCTACACCTTC
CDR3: CAISERDTPNYGYTF

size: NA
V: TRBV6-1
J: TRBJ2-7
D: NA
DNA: TGTGCCAGCAGTGAAAGCGCCCAGACTACGCAGTACTTC
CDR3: CASSESAQTTQYF

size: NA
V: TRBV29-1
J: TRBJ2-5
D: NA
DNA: TGCAGCGTTGCACTTTCGGCCGCGACCCAGTACTTC
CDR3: CSVALSAATQYF

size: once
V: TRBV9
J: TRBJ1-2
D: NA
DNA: TGTGCCAGCAGCGTATCGCTCGGGACGGCCTATGGCTACACCTTC
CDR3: CASSVSLGTAYGYTF

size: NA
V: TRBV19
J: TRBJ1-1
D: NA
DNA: TGTGCCAGTAGTTTGGGGGGGTTGAACACTGAAGCTTTCTTT
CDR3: CASSLGGLNTEAFF

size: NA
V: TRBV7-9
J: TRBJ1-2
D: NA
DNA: TGTGCCAGCAGCTTAGGGGGTTTAGGTTTATTTTCGCGCTATGGCTACACCTTC
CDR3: CASSLGGLGLFSRYGYTF

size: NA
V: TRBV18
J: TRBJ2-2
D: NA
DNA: TGTGCCAGCTCCCTGGCTCAAGGGTCCACCGGGGAGCTGTTTTTT
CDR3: CASSLAQGSTGELFF

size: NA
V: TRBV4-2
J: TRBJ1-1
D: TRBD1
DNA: TGTGCCAGCAGCCAAGATGGGACAGGGAGCTTGCGGAACACTGAAGCTTTCTTT
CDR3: CASSQDGTGSLRNTEAFF

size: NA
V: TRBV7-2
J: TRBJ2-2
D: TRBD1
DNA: TGTGCCAGCAGCCGTTTTGCGACAGGGTCCGGTTCGGGAAACGGGGAGCTGTTTTTT
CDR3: CASSRFATGSGSGNGELFF

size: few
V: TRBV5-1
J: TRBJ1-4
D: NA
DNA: TGCGCCAGCAGTTTAGGGATTTCGGATGAAAAACTGTTTTTT
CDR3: CASSLGISDEKLFF

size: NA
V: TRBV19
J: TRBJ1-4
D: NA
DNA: TGTGCCAGTAAAAGTGGGGAAAAACTGTTTTTT
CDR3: CASKSGEKLFF

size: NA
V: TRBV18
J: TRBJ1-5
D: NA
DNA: TGTGCCAGCTCCGCGGACAGATTCAATCAGCCCCAGCATTTT
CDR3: CASSADRFNQPQHF

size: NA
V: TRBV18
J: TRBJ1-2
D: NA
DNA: TGTGCCAGCTCACCACCCGACTATGGCTACACCTTC
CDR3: CASSPPDYGYTF

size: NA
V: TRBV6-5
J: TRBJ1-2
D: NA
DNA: TGTGCCAGCAGGATAAATTGGGGCTACACCTTC
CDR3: CASRINWGYTF

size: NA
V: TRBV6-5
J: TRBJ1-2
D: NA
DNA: TGTGCCAGCAGTTACCACTATACAGGGAGCGAGTATGGCTACACCTTC
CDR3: CASSYHYTGSEYGYTF

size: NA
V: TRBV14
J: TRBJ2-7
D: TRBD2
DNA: TGTGCCAGCAGCCAAGGGGGAGGGGTAACCTACGAGCAGTACTTC
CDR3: CASSQGGGVTYEQYF

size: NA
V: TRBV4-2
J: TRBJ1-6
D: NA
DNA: TGTGCCAGCAGCCAAGTCCAGTTGGGGAATTCACCCCTCCACTTT
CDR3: CASSQVQLGNSPLHF

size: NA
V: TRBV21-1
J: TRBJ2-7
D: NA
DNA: TGTGCCAGCAGCACCCGTCAGCCCCGGGGGTGGGAGCAGTACTTC
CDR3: CASSTRQPRGWEQYF

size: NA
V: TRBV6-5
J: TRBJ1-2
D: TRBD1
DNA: TGTGCCAGCAGTTACGACAGGGGTGTCGGCTACACCTTC
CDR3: CASSYDRGVGYTF

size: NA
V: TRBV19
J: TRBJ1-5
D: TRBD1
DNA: TGTGCCAGTAGTCCTCGACAGGGTGGCGATCAGCCCCAGCATTTT
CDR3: CASSPRQGGDQPQHF

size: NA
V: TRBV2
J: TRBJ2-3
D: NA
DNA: TGTGCCAGCAGCGATCCGTCCTCAGGGCGTGGGGCCAGCACAGATACGCAGTATTTT
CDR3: CASSDPSSGRGASTDTQYF

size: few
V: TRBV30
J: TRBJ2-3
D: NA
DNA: TGTGCCTGGAGTGAGGAAGATACGCAGTATTTT
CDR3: CAWSEEDTQYF

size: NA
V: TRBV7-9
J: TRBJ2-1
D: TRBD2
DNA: TGTGCCAGCAGCTTAGGCTTGGGACTAAGCTCCTACAATGAGCAGTTCTTC
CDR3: CASSLGLGLSSYNEQFF

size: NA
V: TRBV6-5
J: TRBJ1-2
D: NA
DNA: TGTGCCAGCCGGCAGGGGCTAGAGGGCTACACCTTC
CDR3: CASRQGLEGYTF

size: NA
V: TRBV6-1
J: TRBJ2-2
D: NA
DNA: TGTGCCAGCAGTGAAGCCCCAGGGACCGGGGAGCTGTTTTTT
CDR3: CASSEAPGTGELFF

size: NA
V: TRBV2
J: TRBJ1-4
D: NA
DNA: TGTGCCAGCAGTTACCCGGACAGTTTAGAAAAACTGTTTTTT
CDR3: CASSYPDSLEKLFF

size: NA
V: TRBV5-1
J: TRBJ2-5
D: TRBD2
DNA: TGCGCCAGCAGCTTGGTATCTAGCGGGGGGCAAGAGACCCAGTACTTC
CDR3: CASSLVSSGGQETQYF

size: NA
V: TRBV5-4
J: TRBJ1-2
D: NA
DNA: TGTGCCAGCAGCTTGGCCATTCGGGGAAGCTATGGCTACACCTTC
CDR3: CASSLAIRGSYGYTF

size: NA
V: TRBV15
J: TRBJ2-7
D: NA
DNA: TGTGCCACCGGCCGCTCATGGAAGGGTTCCTACGAGCAGTACTTC
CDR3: CATGRSWKGSYEQYF

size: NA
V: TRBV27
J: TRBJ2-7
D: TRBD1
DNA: TGTGCCAGCAGGTCTTCCGGGACAGGGGGCTCCTACGAGCAGTACTTC
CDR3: CASRSSGTGGSYEQYF

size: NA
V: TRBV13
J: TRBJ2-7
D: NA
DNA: TGTGCCAGCAGCTTAGGCCAGGCGAGCTCCTACGAGCAGTACTTC
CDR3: CASSLGQASSYEQYF

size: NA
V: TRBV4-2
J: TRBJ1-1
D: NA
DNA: TGTGCCAGCAGCAAGGGCTATTTAGGAACTGAAGCTTTCTTT
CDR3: CASSKGYLGTEAFF

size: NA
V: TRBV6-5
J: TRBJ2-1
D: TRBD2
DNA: TGTGCCAGCACGCTCAATCGGGGGGGCTACAATGAGCAGTTCTTC
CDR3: CASTLNRGGYNEQFF

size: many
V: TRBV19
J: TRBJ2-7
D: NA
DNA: TGTGCCAGTAGTCAGACACCGTCCCCAGTCCACGAGCAGTACTTC
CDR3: CASSQTPSPVHEQYF

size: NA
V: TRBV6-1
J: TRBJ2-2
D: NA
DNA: TGTGCCAGCAGGAGTTCGGGGAACACCGGGGAGCTGTTTTTT
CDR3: CASRSSGNTGELFF

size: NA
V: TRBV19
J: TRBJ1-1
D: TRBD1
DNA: TGTGCCAGTAGTACCGAAGGACAGGTCTTTTATACTGAAGCTTTCTTT
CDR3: CASSTEGQVFYTEAFF

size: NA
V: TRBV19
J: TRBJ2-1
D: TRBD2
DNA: TGTGCCAGTAGTATCGGTTCACTAGCGGGGGGGAAGAATGAGCAGTTCTTC
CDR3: CASSIGSLAGGKNEQFF

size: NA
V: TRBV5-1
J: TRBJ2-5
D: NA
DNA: TGCGCCAGCAGCTCCCGGGGATCCAACCAAGAGACCCAGTACTTC
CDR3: CASSSRGSNQETQYF

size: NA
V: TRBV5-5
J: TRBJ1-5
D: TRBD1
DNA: TGTGCCAGCAGCATCCTACAGGGGAATCAGCCCCAGCATTTT
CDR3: CASSILQGNQPQHF

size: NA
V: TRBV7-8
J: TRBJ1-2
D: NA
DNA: TGTGCCAGCAGCTTAGGACAGGCCTTTGGCTACACCTTC
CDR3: CASSLGQAFGYTF

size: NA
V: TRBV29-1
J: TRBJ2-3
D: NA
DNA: TGCAGCGTTGAAGACCCCCGGGATACGCAGTATTTT
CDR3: CSVEDPRDTQYF

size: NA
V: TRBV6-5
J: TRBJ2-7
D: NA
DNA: TGTGCCAGCAGGCGTGGACATTCCTACGAGCAGTACTTC
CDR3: CASRRGHSYEQYF

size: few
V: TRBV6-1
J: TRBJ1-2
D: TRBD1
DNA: TGTGCCAGCAGTGAAAGGGACAGTCCCTTCTATGGCTACACCTTC
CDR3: CASSERDSPFYGYTF

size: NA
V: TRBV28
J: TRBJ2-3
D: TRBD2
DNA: TGTGCCAGCGATACCCGTAGCGGGGGGGCCGGTGCAGATACGCAGTATTTT
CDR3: CASDTRSGGAGADTQYF

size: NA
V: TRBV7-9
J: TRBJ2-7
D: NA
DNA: TGTGCCAGCAGCTTGAACCCTGGGTCCTACGAGCAGTACTTC
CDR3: CASSLNPGSYEQYF